The T cell receptor beta chain described here comes from a study of T-cell memory formation after mild COVID-19 (dated by TCRdb to the early 2020s). Background for the entire study: Most TCR sequence clusters were specific to one of the two donors. The cohort comprised two young, previously healthy adult volunteers, one female and one male. In a couple of donors, T-cell clones that expanded and contracted after mild COVID-19 were tracked by sequencing TCRalpha and TCRbeta repertoires over time. Broader findings and caveats from the paper: SARS-CoV-2 specificity was not confirmed for the second-wave clones peaking on day 37. Clones contracting from day 15 to 85 had balanced CD4/CD8 phenotypes, while a second wave expanding from day 15 to 37 was biased towards CD4+. Contracting CD4+ clones appeared mostly in the CM and EM memory subsets, whereas CD8+ clones were enriched in EMRA. Only two mild cases were covered in the study, and larger cohorts including severe cases with pre-infection samples were considered necessary. Some responding clones were detected in pre-infection memory, which suggested that pre-existing cross-reactive memory T cells had joined the SARS-CoV-2 response.

V is pared back by 1 base and J by 0 bases, with 9 bases lying between the germline termini. The germline V gene supplies CDR1 MGHRA and CDR2 YSYEKL. The CDR3, from cysteine to phenylalanine, totals 15 residues. Of all the DNA, just the CDR3 is kept, 45 bases in frame from base 1. PBMCs were isolated by Ficoll-Paque density gradient centrifugation. Sequenced using an Illumina NovaSeq 6000. cDNA libraries for TCRalpha and TCRbeta were prepared by 5'RACE using constant-segment primers, with sample barcodes and unique molecular identifiers added. RNA was extracted from every sample with Trizol reagent. Library amplification was performed in two PCR steps, and a second sample barcode and Illumina TruSeq adapters were introduced in the second step. Libraries were sequenced on an Illumina NovaSeq with 2 x 150 bp paired-end reads. As for the authors' bioinformatics: With migec v1.2.7, reads were demultiplexed and then collapsed into UMI-guided consensus sequences. Using mixcr v2.1.11, the UMI consensuses were aligned to TRA and TRB V and J templates and assembled into clonotypes. Expanded or contracted clonotypes were those called significant by both edgeR and NoisET, with noise models trained on biological replicates. edgeR calls used a false discovery rate-adjusted p below 0.01 and a log2 fold-change threshold of 1. As an exploratory analysis of dynamics, PCA with hierarchical clustering was applied to max-normalized trajectories of the 1000 most abundant clonotypes. Each responding clone was given a CD4 or CD8 phenotype based on the CD4+ and CD8+ repertoires, which had been sequenced separately. TCRdb trimmed public reads at Q25 via fastp, called clones via MiXCR and kept in-frame beta chains. Each entry merges the rows of one CDR3 protein and shows their most common DNA and genes. Here the V and J calls rest on TCRdb's processing, not on the authors' analysis. The sample table contains about 360,000 distinct CDR3 sequences; only one count was recorded for around 15% of them. Roughly 22% of the sample lies in the top ten.

This clonotype appeared many times. This clone's antigen is unknown. No clone much larger than this one lies a single base away; base qualities are absent. The sequencing sample was made of PBMCs or a T cell subset sorted from them (not recorded which). Recombination linked TRBV4-1 to TRBJ1-1, with the D gene too uncertain to name. The clonotype comes from a man younger than 35 who had mild COVID-19 (a few samples of this study predate the infection). The sample titles of this study are shuffled in the database, so cell type and time point are left out; the donor was told from shared clones. The CDR3 protein sequence reads: CASSQGAGMNTEAFF. Here is the DNA: TGCGCCAGCAGCCAAGGGGCAGGAATGAACACTGAAGCTTTCTTT.